This entry concerns a single T cell receptor (beta chain). No antigen is known for it. The V segment lost 8 bases and the J segment 2 bases; nucleotides outside the gene matches: 10. The CDR3 is made up of 15 amino acids. The V gene's germline CDR1 is LNHNV and CDR2 YYDKDF (reference sequence). 13 Jbeta primers and 60 Vbeta primers were used for the PCR. The protocol was immunoSEQ multiplex PCR, while the TCRdb copy is restricted to in-frame clones and leaves out a portion. The sample has about 96,000 clones, about four fifths seen once. This sample stems from a study of cytomegalovirus exposure and HLA in healthy donors. Findings and limits, study-wide: Among TCR beta chains of equal frequency, HLA-associated ones were more clonally expanded in a later analysis.

What was sequenced was PBMCs. The sequence was obtained from a female donor in good health and CMV-seropositive. The chain employs TRBV15 and TRBJ2-7; 9 bases are a match to TRBD1. CDR3 amino acids: CATSDYGTGTYEQYF. The CDR3 DNA reads TGTGCCACCTCCGACTACGGGACAGGGACCTACGAGCAGTACTTC.